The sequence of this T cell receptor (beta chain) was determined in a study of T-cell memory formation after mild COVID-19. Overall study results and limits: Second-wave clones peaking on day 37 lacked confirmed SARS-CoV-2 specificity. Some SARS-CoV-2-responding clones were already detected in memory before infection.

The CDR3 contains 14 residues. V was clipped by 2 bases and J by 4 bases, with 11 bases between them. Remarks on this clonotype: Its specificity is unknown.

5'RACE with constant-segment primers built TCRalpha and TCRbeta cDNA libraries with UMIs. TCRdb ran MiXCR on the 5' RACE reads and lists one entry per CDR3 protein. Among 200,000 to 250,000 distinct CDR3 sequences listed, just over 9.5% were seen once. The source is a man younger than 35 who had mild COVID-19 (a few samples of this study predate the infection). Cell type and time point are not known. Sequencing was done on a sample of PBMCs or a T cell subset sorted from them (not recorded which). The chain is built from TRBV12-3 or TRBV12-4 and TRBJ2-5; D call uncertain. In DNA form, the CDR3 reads TGTGCCAGCAGTTTACTAGGAACGGTAGAGACCCAGTACTTC. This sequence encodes CASSLLGTVETQYF.